Sequencing of this T cell receptor beta chain was carried out in a study of blood T cells in healthy people across ages. A J-beta primer mix and a sample-barcoded 5' primer were used in a second PCR of roughly 6 to 12 cycles. TCRdb called the 5' RACE reads again in MiXCR, with one record for every CDR3 protein. The repertoire holds around 650,000 distinct CDR3 sequences, with less than 40% as singletons. The CDR3 runs to 15 residues. Trimming pared 0 bases from V and 7 bases from J, leaving 14 bases between. Germline V gene sequence: CDR1 SGHTA, CDR2 FQGNSA. Many counts were recorded for this clonotype.

Material for sequencing was blood. This sequence was found in a woman aged 80 or over in good health. The chain employs TRBV7-2 and TRBJ2-3; possibly TRBD1 for D (6 bases). The CDR3 spells CASSLAQGFVHTQYF. Written as DNA, the CDR3 is TGTGCCAGCAGCTTAGCTCAGGGGTTTGTGCATACGCAGTATTTT. The variable domain in full, with the rest retrieved from reference TRBV7-2 and TRBJ2-3, is GAGVSQSPSNKVTEKGKDVELRCDPISGHTALYWYRQSLGQGLEFLIYFQGNSAPDKSGLPSDRFSAERTGGSVSTLTIQRTQQEDSAVYLCASSLAQGFVHTQYFGPGTRLTVL.